Included here is one T cell receptor (beta chain) sequence, with context. The target antigen is unknown. This sample stems from a study of shared clonotypes between healthy human individuals. Trimming took off 4 bases at V and 2 bases at J, with 18 bases between the two ends. There are 16 residues in the CDR3. CDR1 SGHDT and CDR2 YYEEEE come from the germline V gene. The study, taken as a whole, reports: Unshared clonotypes carried lower generation probabilities than those common to all four donors.

The protocol was immunoSEQ multiplex PCR, while the TCRdb copy is restricted to in-frame clones and leaves out a portion. Of roughly 2 million clones detected, 95% appear once; the ten largest clones hold roughly 0.13%. This receptor was taken from a man in his late teens or twenties in good health. The specimen sequenced was naive CD4+ T cells sorted from blood. Subset described: CD45RA+ positively selected. The chain is built from TRBV5-6 and TRBJ1-1; D gene uncertain. The CDR3 is CASSPVSMDENTEAFF. The CDR3, as DNA: TGTGCCAGCAGCCCCGTCTCCATGGACGAAAACACTGAAGCTTTCTTT.